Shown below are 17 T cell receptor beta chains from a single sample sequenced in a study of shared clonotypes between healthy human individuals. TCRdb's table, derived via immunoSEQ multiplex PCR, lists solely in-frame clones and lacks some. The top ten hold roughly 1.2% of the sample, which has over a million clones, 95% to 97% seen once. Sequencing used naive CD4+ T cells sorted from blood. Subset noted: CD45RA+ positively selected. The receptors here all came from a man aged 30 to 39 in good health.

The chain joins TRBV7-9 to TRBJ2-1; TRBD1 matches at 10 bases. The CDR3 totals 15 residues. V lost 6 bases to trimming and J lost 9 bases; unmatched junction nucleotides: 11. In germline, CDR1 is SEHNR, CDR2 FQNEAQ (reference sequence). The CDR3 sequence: CASRKNGDRGFEQFF. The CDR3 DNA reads TGTGCCAGCAGGAAAAACGGGGACAGGGGCTTTGAGCAGTTCTTC.

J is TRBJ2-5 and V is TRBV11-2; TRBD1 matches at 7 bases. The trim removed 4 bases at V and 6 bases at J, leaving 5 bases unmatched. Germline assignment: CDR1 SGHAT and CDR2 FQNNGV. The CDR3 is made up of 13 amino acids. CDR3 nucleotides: TGTGCCAGCAGCTCCAGGACAGGCCAGACCCAGTACTTC. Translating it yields CASSSRTGQTQYF.

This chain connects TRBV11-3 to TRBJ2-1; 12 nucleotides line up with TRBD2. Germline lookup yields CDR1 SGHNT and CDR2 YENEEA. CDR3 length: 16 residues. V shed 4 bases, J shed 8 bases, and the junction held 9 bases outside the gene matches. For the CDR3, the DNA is TGTGCCAGCAGCTCCCATAGACTAGCGGGAGCTGATGAGCAGTTCTTC. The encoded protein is CASSSHRLAGADEQFF.

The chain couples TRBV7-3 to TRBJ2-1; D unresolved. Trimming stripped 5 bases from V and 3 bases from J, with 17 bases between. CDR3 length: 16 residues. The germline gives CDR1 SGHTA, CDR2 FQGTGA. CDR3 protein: CASSLRSKQGYNEQFF. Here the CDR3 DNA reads TGTGCCAGCAGCCTAAGGTCTAAACAAGGCTACAATGAGCAGTTCTTC.

CDR3 in amino acids: CASSFGANTGELFF. In nucleotides, the CDR3 is TGTGCCAGCAGCTTCGGGGCGAACACCGGGGAGCTGTTTTTT. The chain combines TRBV5-4 with TRBJ2-2, with D possibly matching TRBD2 (5 bases). This CDR3 is built from 14 residues. Germline V gene lookup returns CDR1 SGHNT and CDR2 YYREEE (reference sequence). The ends were cut back, 2 bases at V and 0 bases at J, with 5 bases in the middle.

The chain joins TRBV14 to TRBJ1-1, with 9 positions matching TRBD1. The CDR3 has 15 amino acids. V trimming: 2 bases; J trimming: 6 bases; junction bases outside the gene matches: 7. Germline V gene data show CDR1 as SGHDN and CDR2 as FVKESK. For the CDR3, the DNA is TGTGCCAGCAGCCAATTAACAGGGGGCCGGTCTGAAGCTTTCTTT. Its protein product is CASSQLTGGRSEAFF.

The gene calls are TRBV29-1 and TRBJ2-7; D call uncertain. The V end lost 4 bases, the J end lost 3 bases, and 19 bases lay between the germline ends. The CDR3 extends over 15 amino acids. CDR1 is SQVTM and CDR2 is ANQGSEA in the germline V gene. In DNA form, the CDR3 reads TGCAGCGTTGTTCGCAGGAAAAGCGCTAGCTACGAGCAGTACTTC. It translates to CSVVRRKSASYEQYF.

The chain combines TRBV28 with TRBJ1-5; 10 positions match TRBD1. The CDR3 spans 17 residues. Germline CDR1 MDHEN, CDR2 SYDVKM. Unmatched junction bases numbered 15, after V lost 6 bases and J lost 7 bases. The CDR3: CASRLNPGQGISQPQHF. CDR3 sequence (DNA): TGTGCCAGCAGACTAAATCCGGGACAGGGGATATCCCAGCCCCAGCATTTT.

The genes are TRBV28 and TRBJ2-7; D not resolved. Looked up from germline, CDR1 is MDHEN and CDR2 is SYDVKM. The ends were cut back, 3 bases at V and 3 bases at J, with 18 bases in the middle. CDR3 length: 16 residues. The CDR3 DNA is TGTGCCAGCAGTTTGGGCCCGGCTACGGAGCACTACGAGCAGTACTTC. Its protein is CASSLGPATEHYEQYF.

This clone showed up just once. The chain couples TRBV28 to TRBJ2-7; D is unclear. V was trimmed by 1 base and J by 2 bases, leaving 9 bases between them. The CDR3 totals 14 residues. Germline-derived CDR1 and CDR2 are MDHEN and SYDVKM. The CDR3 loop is CASSLSVIAYEQYF. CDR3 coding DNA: TGTGCCAGCAGTTTATCGGTCATCGCCTACGAGCAGTACTTC.

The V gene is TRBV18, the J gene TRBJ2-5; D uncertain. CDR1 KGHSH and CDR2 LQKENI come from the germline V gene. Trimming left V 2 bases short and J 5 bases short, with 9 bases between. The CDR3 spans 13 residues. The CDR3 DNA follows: TGTGCCAGCTCACCAACTATGTTGGAGACCCAGTACTTC. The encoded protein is CASSPTMLETQYF.

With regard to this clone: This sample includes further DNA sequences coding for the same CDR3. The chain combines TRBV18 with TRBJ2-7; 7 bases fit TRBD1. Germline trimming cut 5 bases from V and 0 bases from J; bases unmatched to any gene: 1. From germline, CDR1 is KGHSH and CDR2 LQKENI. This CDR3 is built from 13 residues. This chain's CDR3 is CASSGTASYEQYF. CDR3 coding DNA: TGTGCCAGCTCAGGGACAGCCTCCTACGAGCAGTACTTC.

DNA of the CDR3: TGCAGCGTAAGCTTCCTCACCGGGGAGCTGTTTTTT. It yields the protein CSVSFLTGELFF. The V and J genes are TRBV29-1 and TRBJ2-2; D gene uncertain. The CDR3 has 12 residues. Trimming stripped 6 bases from V and 4 bases from J, with 9 bases between. Germline V CDR1 and CDR2: SQVTM, ANQGSEA.

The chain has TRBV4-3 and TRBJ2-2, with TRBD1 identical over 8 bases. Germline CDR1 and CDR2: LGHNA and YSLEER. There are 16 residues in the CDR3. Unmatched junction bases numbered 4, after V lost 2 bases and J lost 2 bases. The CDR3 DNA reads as TGCGCCAGCAGCCAACCGGGACAGGCTAACACCGGGGAGCTGTTTTTT. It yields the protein CASSQPGQANTGELFF.

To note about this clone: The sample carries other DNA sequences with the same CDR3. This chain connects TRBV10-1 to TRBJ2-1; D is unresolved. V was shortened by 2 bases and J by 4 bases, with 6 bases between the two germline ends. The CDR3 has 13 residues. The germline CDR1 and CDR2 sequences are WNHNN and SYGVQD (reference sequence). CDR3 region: CASSEGVYNEQFF. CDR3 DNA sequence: TGCGCCAGCAGTGAGGGGGTTTACAATGAGCAGTTCTTC.

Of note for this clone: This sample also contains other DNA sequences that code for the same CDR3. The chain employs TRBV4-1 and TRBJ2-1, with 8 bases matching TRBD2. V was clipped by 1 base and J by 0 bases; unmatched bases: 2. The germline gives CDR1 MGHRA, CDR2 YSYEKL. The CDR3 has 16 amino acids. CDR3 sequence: CASSQGSGSSYNEQFF. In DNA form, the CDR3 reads TGCGCCAGCAGCCAAGGAAGCGGGAGCTCCTACAATGAGCAGTTCTTC.

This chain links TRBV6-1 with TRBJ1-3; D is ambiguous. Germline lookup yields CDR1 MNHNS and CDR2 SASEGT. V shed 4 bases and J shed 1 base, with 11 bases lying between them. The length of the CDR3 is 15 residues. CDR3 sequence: CASSGRTRSGNTIYF. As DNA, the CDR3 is TGTGCCAGCAGTGGGAGGACCCGATCTGGAAACACCATATATTTT.